This passage covers 9 T cell receptor beta chains from one sample sequenced in a study of T cells after posttransplantation cyclophosphamide (dated by TCRdb to between 2015 and 2016). Receptors were amplified or captured by the immunoSEQ multiplex PCR assay. In TCRdb, the immuneACCESS table is reduced to in-frame sequences with V and J assigned. These tables do not hold every clone; where another copy was compared, an unresolved V gene accounts for under half, and the others remain unexplained. This sample is represented by roughly 34,000 clones, with no singletons among them. Of the sample, about 4.9% is held by the ten largest clones. The sample consisted of PBMCs. The receptors were sampled from a woman younger than 45 in good health and a related stem cell transplant donor.

This clone was seen ten or more times. CDR3 nucleotides: TGCGCCAGCAGCCCAGCAGACAGGGGGCCCTCTAACTATGGCTACACCTTC. It codes for CASSPADRGPSNYGYTF. V and J are TRBV4-3 and TRBJ1-2, with 10 positions matching TRBD1. V lost 4 bases and J lost 0; bases outside the gene matches: 8. This CDR3 has 17 residues. Germline CDR1 LGHNA, CDR2 YSLEER.

This clone came up many times. The chain uses TRBV25-1 and TRBJ1-1; TRBD1 agrees at 8 bases. This CDR3 has 15 residues. Trimming cost V 2 bases and J 1 base; bases outside gene matches: 3. Germline V gene lookup returns CDR1 MGHDK and CDR2 SYGVNS. The CDR3 here is CASSELGQGNTEAFF. The CDR3 DNA is TGTGCCAGCAGTGAACTTGGACAGGGGAACACTGAAGCTTTCTTT.

This clone has ten or more counts. Other DNA sequences in this specimen translate into the identical CDR3. The chain recombines TRBV5-6 with TRBJ2-5; TRBD1 might be the D (6 bases). The ends were cut back, 0 bases at V and 5 bases at J, with 11 bases in the middle. Germline V lookup: CDR1 SGHDT, CDR2 YYEEEE. CDR3 size: 14 residues. This chain's CDR3 is CASSLGAGVETQYF. CDR3 nucleotides: TGTGCCAGCAGCTTGGGGGCAGGGGTTGAGACCCAGTACTTC.

Only a few counts were recorded for this clone. This chain joins TRBV9 and TRBJ2-7; 8 nucleotides match TRBD1. CDR3 length: 14 residues. Germline trimming cut 0 bases from V and 4 bases from J; bases unmatched to any gene: 3. In germline, CDR1 is SGDLS, CDR2 YYNGEE. This CDR3 reads CASSVGRTGYEQYF. The CDR3 nucleotides are TGTGCCAGCAGCGTAGGTAGGACAGGGTACGAGCAGTACTTC.

Ten or more counts support this clone. The chain joins TRBV18 to TRBJ2-1; TRBD1 might be the D (5 bases). Trimming removed 6 bases from V and 7 bases from J, with 13 bases in between. This CDR3 has 13 amino acids. Germline V CDR1 and CDR2: KGHSH, LQKENI. In nucleotides, the CDR3 is TGTGCCAGCTCTCCAGACAGTAAAAATGAGCAGTTCTTC. Protein: CASSPDSKNEQFF.

This clone came up many times. The chain couples TRBV19 to TRBJ1-2, with TRBD1 matching over 9 bases. J was trimmed by 5 bases and V by 6 bases; bases with no gene match: 7. From germline, CDR1 is LNHDA and CDR2 SQIVND (reference sequence). The CDR3 length is 14 residues. Here the CDR3 DNA reads TGTGCCAGTAGAACGACAGGGGGGCAATATGGCTACACCTTC. Its translation: CASRTTGGQYGYTF.

This clone was observed many times. The chain uses TRBV6-2 or TRBV6-3 and TRBJ2-7, with 7 bases aligning to TRBD1. This CDR3 region has 15 residues. Germline V gives CDR1 MNHEY, CDR2 SVGEGT. The ends lost 8 bases at V and 3 bases at J; junction bases unmatched: 13. The CDR3 region is CASELETGSGYEQYF. For the CDR3, the DNA is TGTGCCAGCGAGTTGGAGACAGGGTCCGGCTACGAGCAGTACTTC.

This clone was observed at least ten times. This chain joins TRBV29-1 and TRBJ1-3, with TRBD1 as a possible D gene (5 bases). The V and J ends lost 3 bases and 6 bases respectively, with 6 bases between them. The CDR3 loop spans 11 amino acids. Germline assignment: CDR1 SQVTM and CDR2 ANQGSEA. CDR3 bases: TGCAGCGTTGAGGACAAAAACACCATATATTTT. Its translation: CSVEDKNTIYF.

At least ten counts were recorded for this clone. V and J are TRBV10-3 and TRBJ1-5, with a tentative D call TRBD1 (5 bases). CDR1 and CDR2 from the germline V gene are ENHRY and SYGVKD. This CDR3 has 13 residues. V was clipped by 0 bases and J by 7 bases, with 7 bases between them. The DNA for the CDR3 is TGTGCCATCAGTGAGTCCGGGGGGCAGCCCCAGCATTTT. Amino acids: CAISESGGQPQHF.